What follows are 11 T cell receptor beta chains derived from one specimen sequenced in a study of CD8+CD57+ T cells in acquired aplastic anemia. For CDR3 and TCR beta VDJ profiling, genomic DNA was the template used. MiXCR, applied by TCRdb to the reads, yields one record per CDR3 protein. Of 400,000 to 450,000 distinct CDR3 sequences in the sample, 55% to 70% were seen once. Sequenced sample: sorted CD4+, CD8+, or CD8+CD57+ T cells (not recorded which) from PBMCs. The origin of the receptors is a human donor in good health, serving as a control.

The chain joins TRBV7-9 to TRBJ2-7; the D gene is possibly TRBD2 (5 bases). The CDR3 consists of 15 residues. V lost 5 bases and J lost 13, with 27 bases in between. CDR1 is SEHNR, CDR2 FQNEAQ, per germline (reference sequence). CDR3: CASSEHPDSYEQYYF. The CDR3 DNA reads as TGTGCCAGCAGCGAGCACCCGGACTCCTACGAGCAGTACTACTTC.

This chain connects TRBV9 to TRBJ2-1, with 10 bases fitting TRBD2. CDR1 and CDR2 (germline): SGDLS, YYNGEE. The CDR3 runs 14 residues. The J segment lost 6 bases and the V segment lost 4 bases, leaving 4 bases of the junction unmatched. CDR3 DNA sequence: TGTGCCAGCAGCCCCGTAGCGGGGGGCAATGAGCAGTTCTTC. Translation: CASSPVAGGNEQFF.

This clonotype was detected only a few times. In this CDR3 the conserved last residue, phenylalanine or tryptophan, is missing, so a read error is likely. Because the CDR3's place on the DNA is in doubt, the DNA is left out and the CDR3 is given as listed by TCRdb. The genes are TRBV24-1 and TRBJ1-4. With termini counted, the CDR3 has 13 amino acids. CDR1 KGHDR and CDR2 SFDVKD come from the germline V gene. CDR3 amino acids: CATSAGEGEKLSL.

Worth noting for this clonotype: This CDR3 is missing its conserved last phenylalanine or tryptophan, likely due to a read error. Because the CDR3's place on the DNA is in doubt, the DNA is left out and the CDR3 is given as listed by TCRdb. The rearrangement uses TRBV19 and TRBJ2-3; the listed D gene, TRBD2, was not tested against the DNA. With termini counted, the CDR3 has 15 amino acids. CDR1 and CDR2 from the germline V gene are LNHDA and SQIVND (reference sequence). CDR3 sequence reads: CASSIGEGGTQYFGP.

This clonotype turned up a few times. V usage is TRBV5-8 and J usage is TRBJ2-3; D remains ambiguous. The CDR3 has 12 amino acids. Trimming took 4 bases from V and 6 from J, leaving 9 bases between them. Germline V gives CDR1 SGHTS, CDR2 YDEGEE. This chain's CDR3 is CASSRAVDTQYF. CDR3 sequence (DNA): TGTGCCAGCAGCCGGGCAGTGGATACGCAGTATTTT.

This sequence joins TRBV11-2 and TRBJ1-5; D gene ambiguous. Looked up from germline, CDR1 is SGHAT and CDR2 is FQNNGV. The CDR3 has 13 residues. V dropped 6 bases and J dropped 7 bases, with 13 bases sitting between them. In nucleotides, the CDR3 is TGTGCCAGCAGACGCACCAGTGAGCAGCCCCAGCATTTT. Its protein product is CASRRTSEQPQHF.

The V and J genes are TRBV25-1 and TRBJ2-7; D is uncertain. The germline CDR1 and CDR2 sequences are MGHDK and SYGVNS. Trimming cost V 6 bases and J 5 bases, with 11 bases left between them. The CDR3 has 12 amino acids. The CDR3, as DNA: TGTGCCAGCAGAAACAGCGCCCACGAGCAGTACTTC. Translated: CASRNSAHEQYF.

This clonotype has a count of ten or more. This sequence joins TRBV5-6 and TRBJ1-1, with D perhaps matching TRBD1 (5 bases). Per germline, CDR1 SGHDT and CDR2 YYEEEE. The CDR3 has 14 amino acids. V was shortened by 4 bases and J by 3 bases, with 13 bases between the two germline ends. The CDR3 nucleotides read TGTGCCAGCAGCAACCGGGGCCGATACACTGAAGCTTTCTTT. This gives the protein CASSNRGRYTEAFF.

This chain links TRBV7-3 with TRBJ2-7; a possible D gene is TRBD1 (7 bases). Germline V gene lookup returns CDR1 SGHTA and CDR2 FQGTGA. The CDR3 runs to 15 residues. V dropped 0 bases and J dropped 4 bases, with 13 bases sitting between them. CDR3 nucleotides: TGTGCCAGCAGCTTAACCAGGGGGGCGCTATACGAGCAGTACTTC. Translated: CASSLTRGALYEQYF.

The J gene is TRBJ1-2, the V gene TRBV7-6, with D hard to call. This CDR3 contains 15 residues. The V and J ends lost 0 bases and 4 bases respectively, with 12 bases between them. Germline CDR1 reads SGHVS; CDR2 reads FNYEAQ. This CDR3 is CASSLARFNTYGYTF. As DNA, the CDR3 is TGTGCCAGCAGCTTAGCCAGGTTTAATACCTATGGCTACACCTTC. The complete variable domain, with remaining parts taken from reference TRBV7-6 and TRBJ1-2, reads GAGVSQSPRYKVTKRGQDVALRCDPISGHVSLYWYRQALGQGPEFLTYFNYEAQQDKSGLPNDRFSAERPEGSISTLTIQRTEQRDSAMYRCASSLARFNTYGYTFGSGTRLTVV.

This CDR3 reads CATGADSNHHQHF. DNA for the CDR3: TGTGCCACCGGGGCAGATAGCAATCACCACCAGCATTTT. This chain links TRBV7-9 with TRBJ1-5, with D perhaps matching TRBD1 (5 bases). The ends were cut back, 10 bases at V and 12 bases at J, with 22 bases in the middle. Germline-derived CDR1 and CDR2 are SEHNR and FQNEAQ (reference sequence). The CDR3 is made up of 13 amino acids. Supplemented by reference TRBV7-9 and TRBJ1-5, the full variable domain reads DTGVSQNPRHKITKRGQNVTFRCDPISEHNRLYWYRQTLGQGPEFLTYFQNEAQLEKSRLLSDRFSAERPKGSFSTLEIQRTEQGDSAMYLCATGADSNHHQHFGDGTRLSIL.